One and the same sample provided the 7 T cell receptor beta chains below, sequenced in a study of shared clonotypes between healthy human individuals. The method was immunoSEQ multiplex PCR; TCRdb's version includes in-frame clones alone and lacks a portion of them. In the table there are 2.3 million or so clones, roughly 93% of which are singletons. Sequenced: naive CD4+ T cells from PBMCs. Subset meaning: CD45RA+ positively selected. The receptors here all came from a man younger than 35 in good health. Some clones in this sample may be carry-over from other donors' samples.

About this clone itself: Other DNA sequences within the sample encode an identical CDR3. V usage is TRBV9 and J usage is TRBJ2-1; TRBD2 agrees at 7 bases. Germline CDR1 reads SGDLS; CDR2 reads YYNGEE. The CDR3 contains 14 residues. The junction had 2 bases not matched to a gene; V was cut back by 1 base and J by 4 bases. DNA of the CDR3: TGTGCCAGCAGCGTACTGGGAGGGTACAATGAGCAGTTCTTC. Residues: CASSVLGGYNEQFF.

The chain links TRBV6-4 to TRBJ1-1; TRBD1 matches 9 bases. V trimming: 6 bases; J trimming: 1 base; junction bases outside the gene matches: 6. The CDR3 has 15 amino acids. Per germline, CDR1 MRHNA and CDR2 SNTAGT. The CDR3 spells CASRPQGAKNTEAFF. The CDR3 DNA is TGTGCCAGCAGACCACAGGGGGCGAAGAACACTGAAGCTTTCTTT.

V usage is TRBV5-4 and J usage is TRBJ2-2, with 7 bases that match TRBD1. The CDR3 runs 15 residues. Germline trimming cut 0 bases from V and 6 bases from J; bases unmatched to any gene: 5. Germline loops: CDR1 SGHNT, CDR2 YYREEE (reference sequence). In DNA form, the CDR3 reads TGTGCCAGCAGCTTGGAGACAGGGCGGGCCGGGGAGCTGTTTTTT. Its protein product is CASSLETGRAGELFF.

The chain couples TRBV4-1 to TRBJ1-5, with 8 bases identical to TRBD1. Germline CDR1 reads MGHRA; CDR2 reads YSYEKL. This CDR3 has 17 amino acids. The junction had 5 bases not matched to a gene; V was cut back by 0 bases and J by 1 base. The CDR3 coding sequence is TGCGCCAGCAGCCAAGAAAGAACAGGGGGGAGCAATCAGCCCCAGCATTTT. Translation: CASSQERTGGSNQPQHF.

The chain uses TRBV5-4 and TRBJ1-1; tentative D call: TRBD1 (5 bases). Deletions cut 9 bases from V and 1 base from J, with 13 bases between. Germline V gene lookup returns CDR1 SGHNT and CDR2 YYREEE (reference sequence). The CDR3 spans 13 residues. The CDR3 loop is CATAGQGNTEAFF. CDR3 DNA: TGTGCCACAGCGGGTCAGGGGAACACTGAAGCTTTCTTT.

This chain links TRBV4-1 with TRBJ2-5; D is unresolved. The ends were cut back, 3 bases at V and 13 bases at J, with 12 bases in the middle. This CDR3 has 11 amino acids. The V gene's germline CDR1 is MGHRA and CDR2 YSYEKL. Here the CDR3 DNA reads TGCGCCAGCAGCCAGCCCGGGCCCCCGTACTTC. Translating gives CASSQPGPPYF.

This chain connects TRBV27 to TRBJ2-4; 9 nucleotides align to TRBD2. Germline trimming cut 5 bases from V and 4 bases from J; bases unmatched to any gene: 0. The CDR3 runs to 13 residues. The germline CDR1 and CDR2 sequences are MNHEY and SMNVEV (reference sequence). DNA of the CDR3: TGTGCCAGCAGTACTAGCGGGAAAAACATTCAGTACTTC. Its translation is CASSTSGKNIQYF.